This T cell receptor (beta chain) derives from a study of blood T cell repertoires in COVID-19. Across the whole study: Italy, Spain and the United States were the sources of the convalescent and acute COVID-19 samples.

In the original processing: Reference gene primer amplification gave nucleated cell count estimates. Generated by immunoSEQ multiplex PCR, the TCRdb table keeps only in-frame clones and is missing some. V and J calls and clone size are as listed in that table; D and trimming were resolved from the DNA. The sample carries 150,000 to 200,000 clones, approximately 86% recorded once. There are 18 residues in the CDR3. Germline V gene lookup returns CDR1 SGHNT and CDR2 YENEEA. V was shortened by 5 bases and J by 0 bases, with 20 bases between the two germline ends. The TCR originated in a woman aged 45-59 years with acute or convalescent COVID-19. The chain uses TRBV11-3 and TRBJ1-3, with TRBD1 as a possible D gene (6 bases). Sequenced material: peripheral blood. CDR3 region: CASSGWDTPDFSGNTIYF. The CDR3 region has the DNA TGTGCCAGCAGCGGATGGGACACACCAGACTTCTCTGGAAACACCATATATTTT.